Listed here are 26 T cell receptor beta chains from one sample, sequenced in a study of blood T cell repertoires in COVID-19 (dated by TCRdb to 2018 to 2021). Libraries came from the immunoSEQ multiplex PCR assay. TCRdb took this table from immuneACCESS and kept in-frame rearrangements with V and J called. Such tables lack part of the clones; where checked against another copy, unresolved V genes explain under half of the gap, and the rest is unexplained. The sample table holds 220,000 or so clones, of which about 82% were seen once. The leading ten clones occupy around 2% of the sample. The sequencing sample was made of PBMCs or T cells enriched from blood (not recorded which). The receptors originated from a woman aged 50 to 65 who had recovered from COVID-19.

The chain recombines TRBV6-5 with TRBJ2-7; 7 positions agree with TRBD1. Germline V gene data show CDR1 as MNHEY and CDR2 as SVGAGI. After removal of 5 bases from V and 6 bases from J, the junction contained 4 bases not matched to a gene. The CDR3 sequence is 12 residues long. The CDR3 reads CASSTRQGEQYF. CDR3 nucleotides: TGTGCCAGCAGTACCCGACAGGGCGAGCAGTACTTC.

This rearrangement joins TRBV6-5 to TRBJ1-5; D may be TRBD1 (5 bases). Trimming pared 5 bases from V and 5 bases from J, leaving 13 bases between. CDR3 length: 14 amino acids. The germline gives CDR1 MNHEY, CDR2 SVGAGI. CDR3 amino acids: CASSLGGSDQPQHF. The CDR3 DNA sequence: TGTGCCAGCAGTCTTGGGGGGTCCGATCAGCCCCAGCATTTT.

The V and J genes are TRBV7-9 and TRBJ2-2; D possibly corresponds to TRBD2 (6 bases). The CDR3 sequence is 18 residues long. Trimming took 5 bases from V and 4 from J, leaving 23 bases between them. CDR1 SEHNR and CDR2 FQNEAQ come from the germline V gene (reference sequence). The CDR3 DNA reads TGTGCCAGCAGCCTCAGGCGGATAGCGGAGGAATCCACCGGGGAGCTGTTTTTT. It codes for CASSLRRIAEESTGELFF.

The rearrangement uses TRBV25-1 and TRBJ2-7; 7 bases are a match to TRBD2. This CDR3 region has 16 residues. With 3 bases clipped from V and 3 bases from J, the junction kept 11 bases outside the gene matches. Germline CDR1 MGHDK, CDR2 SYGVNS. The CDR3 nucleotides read TGTGCCAGCAGTGAGGGGGGGAGCGGGACCTACTACGAGCAGTACTTC. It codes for CASSEGGSGTYYEQYF.

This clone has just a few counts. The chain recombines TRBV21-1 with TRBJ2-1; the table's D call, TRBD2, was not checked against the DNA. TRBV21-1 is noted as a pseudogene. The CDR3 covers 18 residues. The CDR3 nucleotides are TGTGCCAGCAGCAAACACCCTCGCCCGGGTACTTCCTACAATGAGCAGTTCTTC. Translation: CASSKHPRPGTSYNEQFF.

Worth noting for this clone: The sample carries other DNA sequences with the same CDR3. The CDR3 loop reads CASSFAGTPEQYF. The CDR3 coding sequence is TGTGCCAGCAGCTTCGCCGGGACACCCGAGCAGTACTTC. This chain connects TRBV11-2 to TRBJ2-7, with a weak D call TRBD1 (6 bases). Germline values: CDR1 SGHAT, CDR2 FQNNGV. The CDR3 extends over 13 amino acids. With 3 bases removed from V and 6 bases from J, the gap between germline ends came to 12 bases.

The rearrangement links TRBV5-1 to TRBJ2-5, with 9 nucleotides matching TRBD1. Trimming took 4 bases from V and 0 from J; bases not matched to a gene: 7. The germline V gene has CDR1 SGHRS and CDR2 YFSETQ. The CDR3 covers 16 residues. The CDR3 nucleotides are TGCGCCAGCAGCAGGGGGACAGGGAGTTACCAAGAGACCCAGTACTTC. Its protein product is CASSRGTGSYQETQYF. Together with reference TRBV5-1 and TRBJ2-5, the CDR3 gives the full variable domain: KAGVTQTPRYLIKTRGQQVTLSCSPISGHRSVSWYQQTPGQGLQFLFEYFSETQRNKGNFPGRFSGRQFSNSRSEMNVSTLELGDSALYLCASSRGTGSYQETQYFGPGTRLLVL.

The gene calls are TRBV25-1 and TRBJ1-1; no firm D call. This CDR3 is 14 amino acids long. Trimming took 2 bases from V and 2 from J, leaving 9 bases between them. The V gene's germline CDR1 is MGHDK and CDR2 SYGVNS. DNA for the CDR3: TGTGCCAGCAGTGAAGGGTACAGCAACACTGAAGCTTTCTTT. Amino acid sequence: CASSEGYSNTEAFF.

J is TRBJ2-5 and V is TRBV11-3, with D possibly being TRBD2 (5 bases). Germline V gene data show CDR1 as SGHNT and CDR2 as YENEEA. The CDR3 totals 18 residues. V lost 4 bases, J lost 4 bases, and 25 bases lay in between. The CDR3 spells CASSSDRAAGRRLETQYF. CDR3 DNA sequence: TGTGCCAGCAGCTCCGACCGGGCCGCGGGCAGAAGACTAGAGACCCAGTACTTC.

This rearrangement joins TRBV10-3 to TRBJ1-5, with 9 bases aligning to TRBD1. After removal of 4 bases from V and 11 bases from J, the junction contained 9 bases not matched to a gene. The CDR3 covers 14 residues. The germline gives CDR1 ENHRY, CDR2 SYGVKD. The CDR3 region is CAISAWGGDRAQHF. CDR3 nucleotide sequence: TGTGCCATCAGTGCCTGGGGGGGGGACAGGGCCCAGCATTTT.

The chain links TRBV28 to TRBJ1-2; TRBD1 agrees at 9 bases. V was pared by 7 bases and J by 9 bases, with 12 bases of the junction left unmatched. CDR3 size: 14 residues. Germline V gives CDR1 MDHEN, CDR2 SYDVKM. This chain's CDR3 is CASTPTGGSLSYTF. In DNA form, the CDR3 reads TGTGCCAGCACCCCGACAGGGGGGAGTCTAAGCTACACCTTC.

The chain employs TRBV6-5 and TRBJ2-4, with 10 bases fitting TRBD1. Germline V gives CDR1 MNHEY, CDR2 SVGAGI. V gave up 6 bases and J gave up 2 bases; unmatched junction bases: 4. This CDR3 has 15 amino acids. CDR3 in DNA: TGTGCCAGCAGAGGGGACAGGGGATCCAAAAACATTCAGTACTTC. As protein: CASRGDRGSKNIQYF.

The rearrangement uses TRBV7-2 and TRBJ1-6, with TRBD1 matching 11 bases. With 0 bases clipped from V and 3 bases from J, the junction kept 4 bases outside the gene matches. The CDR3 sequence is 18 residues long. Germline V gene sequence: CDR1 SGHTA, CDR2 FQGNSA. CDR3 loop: CASSLAPGQGVYNSPLHF. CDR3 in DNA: TGTGCCAGCAGCTTAGCGCCGGGACAGGGGGTCTATAATTCACCCCTCCACTTT.

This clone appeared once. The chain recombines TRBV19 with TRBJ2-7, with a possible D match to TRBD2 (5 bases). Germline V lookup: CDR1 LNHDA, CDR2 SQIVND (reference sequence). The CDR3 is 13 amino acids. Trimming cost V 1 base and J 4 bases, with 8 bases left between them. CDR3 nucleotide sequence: TGTGCCAGTAGTATAGTGGAGGTTTACGAGCAGTACTTC. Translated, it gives CASSIVEVYEQYF.

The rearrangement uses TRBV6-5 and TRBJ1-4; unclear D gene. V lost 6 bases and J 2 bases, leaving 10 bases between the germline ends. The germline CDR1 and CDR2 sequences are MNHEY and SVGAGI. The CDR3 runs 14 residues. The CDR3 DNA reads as TGTGCCAGCAGCGAGAGAAAGACTAATGAAAAACTGTTTTTT. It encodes CASSERKTNEKLFF.

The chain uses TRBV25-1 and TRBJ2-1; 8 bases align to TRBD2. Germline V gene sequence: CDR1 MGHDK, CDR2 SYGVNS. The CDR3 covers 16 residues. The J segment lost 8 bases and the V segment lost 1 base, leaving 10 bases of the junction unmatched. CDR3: CASSESPAGVWDEQFF. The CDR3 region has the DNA TGTGCCAGCAGTGAATCTCCAGCGGGAGTATGGGATGAGCAGTTCTTC.

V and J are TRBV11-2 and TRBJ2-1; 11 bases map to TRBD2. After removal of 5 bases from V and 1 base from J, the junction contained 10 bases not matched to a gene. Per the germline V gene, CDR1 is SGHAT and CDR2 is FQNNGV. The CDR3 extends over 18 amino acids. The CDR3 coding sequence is TGTGCCAGCAGCCCCTCAAAGACTAGCGGGGTGTCCTACAATGAGCAGTTCTTC. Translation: CASSPSKTSGVSYNEQFF.

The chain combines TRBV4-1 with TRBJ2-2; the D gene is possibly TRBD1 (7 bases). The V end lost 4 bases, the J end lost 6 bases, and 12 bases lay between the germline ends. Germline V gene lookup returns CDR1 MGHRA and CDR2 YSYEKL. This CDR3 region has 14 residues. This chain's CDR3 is CASSLPGGSGELFF. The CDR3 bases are TGCGCCAGCAGCCTCCCAGGGGGGTCCGGGGAGCTGTTTTTT.

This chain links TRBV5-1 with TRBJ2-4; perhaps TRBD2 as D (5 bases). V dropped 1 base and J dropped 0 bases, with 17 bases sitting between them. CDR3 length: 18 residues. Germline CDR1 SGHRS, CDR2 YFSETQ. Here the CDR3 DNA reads TGCGCCAGCAGCTTGAACCCGGGAACCCTTGTAGCCAAAAACATTCAGTACTTC. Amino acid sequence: CASSLNPGTLVAKNIQYF.

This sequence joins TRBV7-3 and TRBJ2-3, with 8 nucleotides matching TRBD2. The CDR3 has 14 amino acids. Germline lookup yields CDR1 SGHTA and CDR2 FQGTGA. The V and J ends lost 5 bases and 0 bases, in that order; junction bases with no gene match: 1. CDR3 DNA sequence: TGTGCCAGCAGCCCGGGGGGGAGCACAGATACGCAGTATTTT. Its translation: CASSPGGSTDTQYF.

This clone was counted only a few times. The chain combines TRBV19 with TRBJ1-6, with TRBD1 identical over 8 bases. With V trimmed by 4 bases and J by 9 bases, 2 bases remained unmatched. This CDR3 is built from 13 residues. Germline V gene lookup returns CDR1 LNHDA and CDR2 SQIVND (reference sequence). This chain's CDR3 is CASSTGGSSPLHF. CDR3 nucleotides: TGTGCCAGTAGTACAGGGGGCAGTTCACCCCTCCACTTT.

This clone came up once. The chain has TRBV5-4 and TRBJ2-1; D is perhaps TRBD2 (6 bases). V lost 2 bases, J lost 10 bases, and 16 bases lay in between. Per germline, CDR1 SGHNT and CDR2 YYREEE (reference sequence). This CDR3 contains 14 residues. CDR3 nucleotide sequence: TGTGCCAGCAGCTTTTCCGGGAGTCGTCGGGAGCAGTTCTTC. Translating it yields CASSFSGSRREQFF.

CDR3 nucleotide sequence: TGTGCCAGCAGTGAAGTGGGGACAGGGGGCAACACCATATATTTT. Its protein product is CASSEVGTGGNTIYF. The rearrangement uses TRBV6-1 and TRBJ1-3, with 12 bases fitting TRBD1. V gave up 1 base and J gave up 7 bases; unmatched junction bases: 2. The germline gives CDR1 MNHNS, CDR2 SASEGT. This CDR3 region has 15 residues.

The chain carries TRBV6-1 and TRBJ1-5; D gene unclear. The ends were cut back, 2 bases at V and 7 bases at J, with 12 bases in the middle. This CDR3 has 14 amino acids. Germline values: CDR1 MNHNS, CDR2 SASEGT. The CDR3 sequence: CASSEYGSPQPQHF. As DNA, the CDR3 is TGTGCCAGCAGTGAATACGGTTCTCCGCAGCCCCAGCATTTT.

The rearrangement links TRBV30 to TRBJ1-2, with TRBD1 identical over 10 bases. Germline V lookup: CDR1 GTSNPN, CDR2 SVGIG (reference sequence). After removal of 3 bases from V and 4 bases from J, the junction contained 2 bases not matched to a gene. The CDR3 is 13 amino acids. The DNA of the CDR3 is TGTGCCTGGAGGACAGGGGGCAGCTATGGCTACACCTTC. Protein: CAWRTGGSYGYTF.

CDR3 protein: CASSEIWASNQPQHF. The CDR3 nucleotides read TGTGCCAGCAGTGAAATTTGGGCGAGCAATCAGCCCCAGCATTTT. The chain links TRBV6-1 to TRBJ1-5; no clear D. The CDR3 loop spans 15 amino acids. Germline values: CDR1 MNHNS, CDR2 SASEGT. Trimming shortened V by 2 bases and J by 1 base, and 9 bases separated the two germline ends.